These T cell receptor beta chains were read from a single sample in a study of CD8+ T cells in alopecia areata. TCRdb's copy holds only in-frame clones and misses some; the assay was immunoSEQ multiplex PCR. Counted here are 90,000 to 120,000 clones, around 83% occurring once; the ten biggest clones make up 24%. The source was CD8+ T cells sorted from blood, collected at week 24, from a patient treated with tofacitinib. The receptors stem from a human donor with alopecia areata. The CDR3 runs from the conserved cysteine through the conserved F or W. Each record gives: V gene, clone size, J gene, D gene, CDR3 protein, CDR3 DNA. A D gene is named only where the DNA matches it firmly. Not all rows give a size; the values are once, few, many and, for expanded clones, a class.

TRBV30,-,TRBJ2-1,-,CAWSGSEQFF,TGTGCCTGGAGTGGGAGTGAGCAGTTCTTC
TRBV23-1,-,TRBJ2-3,-,CASSQSLSTQYF,TGCGCCAGCAGTCAATCGTTGTCTACGCAGTATTTT
TRBV7-2,-,TRBJ2-1,-,CASSSYTGVGEQFF,TGTGCCAGCAGCTCTTATACCGGGGTCGGTGAGCAGTTCTTC
TRBV6-1,-,TRBJ1-1,TRBD1,CASLRTGGRTEAFF,TGTGCCAGCCTCCGGACAGGGGGGAGAACTGAAGCTTTCTTT
TRBV5-4,-,TRBJ2-7,-,CASSSLTGYGVYEQYF,TGTGCCAGCAGCTCACTAACAGGGTATGGGGTATACGAGCAGTACTTC
TRBV27,-,TRBJ2-3,TRBD2,CASSLLLGGGGTDTQYF,TGTGCCAGCAGTTTACTTCTCGGGGGGGGCGGCACAGATACGCAGTATTTT
TRBV5-1,-,TRBJ1-1,-,CASSLGRGYGLSGREVEAFF,TGCGCCAGCAGCTTGGGCCGCGGGTATGGGTTGTCGGGGCGAGAGGTTGAAGCTTTCTTT
TRBV4-1,-,TRBJ1-1,-,CASAQAPSSPGGEAFF,TGCGCCAGCGCACAAGCCCCTTCAAGCCCTGGGGGTGAAGCTTTCTTT
TRBV19,-,TRBJ1-5,-,CATGAREPQHF,TGTGCCACAGGGGCTCGGGAGCCCCAGCATTTT
TRBV5-1,-,TRBJ2-2,-,CASSSTDPHTGELFF,TGCGCCAGCAGCTCGACAGACCCCCACACCGGGGAGCTGTTTTTT
TRBV7-2,-,TRBJ2-3,-,CASILQMGADTQYF,TGTGCCAGCATCCTACAAATGGGGGCAGATACGCAGTATTTT
TRBV27,-,TRBJ2-1,TRBD2,CASTLLVGGDNEQFF,TGTGCCAGCACCCTCCTGGTGGGGGGGGACAATGAGCAGTTCTTC
TRBV27,once,TRBJ2-1,-,CASSLKPAFYSYNEQFF,TGTGCCAGCAGTTTAAAACCGGCCTTTTACTCCTACAATGAGCAGTTCTTC
TRBV2,-,TRBJ2-7,TRBD2,CASSDGTSGSYEQYF,TGTGCCAGCAGCGATGGGACTAGCGGATCCTACGAGCAGTACTTC
TRBV4-2,-,TRBJ2-1,-,CASSPGTPSEQFF,TGTGCCAGCAGCCCAGGGACCCCTTCCGAGCAGTTCTTC
TRBV7-3,-,TRBJ2-1,-,CASSSTLSSYNEQFF,TGTGCCAGCAGCTCGACGCTGAGCTCCTACAATGAGCAGTTCTTC
TRBV6-6,-,TRBJ1-6,TRBD1,CASSPGQIYNSPLHF,TGTGCCAGCAGCCCGGGACAGATCTATAATTCACCCCTCCACTTT
TRBV9,-,TRBJ2-3,TRBD2,CASSPFGGGNTDTQYF,TGTGCCAGCAGCCCCTTCGGGGGGGGGAACACAGATACGCAGTATTTT
TRBV9,-,TRBJ2-5,TRBD2,CASSAGTSGAETQYF,TGTGCCAGCAGCGCCGGGACTAGCGGGGCAGAGACCCAGTACTTC
TRBV11-3,-,TRBJ1-2,-,CASSPHVKGLYGYTF,TGTGCCAGCAGCCCCCATGTTAAGGGGTTGTATGGCTACACCTTC
TRBV6-1,-,TRBJ2-3,TRBD1,CASSGPGQGADTQYF,TGTGCCAGCAGTGGACCGGGACAGGGGGCAGATACGCAGTATTTT
TRBV27,-,TRBJ2-2,-,CASSWAARGTGELFF,TGTGCCAGCAGTTGGGCGGCAAGGGGCACCGGGGAGCTGTTTTTT
TRBV28,few,TRBJ2-3,TRBD2,CASSLAAGGPDTQYF,TGTGCCAGCAGTTTAGCGGCGGGGGGGCCCGATACGCAGTATTTT
TRBV13,-,TRBJ1-2,-,CASSPASGYGYTF,TGTGCCAGCAGCCCCGCGTCGGGCTATGGCTACACCTTC
TRBV5-4,-,TRBJ2-3,TRBD1,CASSPTRDRGADTQYF,TGTGCCAGCAGCCCGACCCGGGACAGGGGGGCAGATACGCAGTATTTT
TRBV4-1,-,TRBJ2-2,TRBD1,CASSQGGDRNTGELFF,TGCGCCAGCAGCCAAGGAGGGGACAGGAACACCGGGGAGCTGTTTTTT
TRBV5-1,once,TRBJ2-5,-,CASSTRGGQETQYF,TGCGCCAGCAGCACAAGGGGCGGCCAAGAGACCCAGTACTTC
TRBV7-9,-,TRBJ1-1,-,CASSLVQEGTQGAFF,TGTGCCAGCAGCTTAGTCCAGGAGGGAACTCAAGGGGCTTTCTTT
TRBV29-1,-,TRBJ1-1,-,CSAPWGAEAFF,TGCAGCGCTCCCTGGGGTGCTGAAGCTTTCTTT
TRBV7-3,-,TRBJ2-2,-,CASSFNTGELFF,TGTGCCAGCAGCTTCAACACCGGGGAGCTGTTTTTT
TRBV4-3,once,TRBJ2-7,-,CASSQGTYEQYF,TGCGCCAGCAGCCAAGGAACCTACGAGCAGTACTTC
TRBV10-3,-,TRBJ1-2,TRBD1,CAISRDREDGYTF,TGTGCCATCAGTAGGGACAGGGAGGACGGCTACACCTTC
TRBV27,-,TRBJ2-3,TRBD2,CASSLSALAGFSTDTQYF,TGTGCCAGCAGTTTATCGGCACTAGCGGGTTTTAGCACAGATACGCAGTATTTT
TRBV27,-,TRBJ2-5,-,CASSPRIDRRSGTQYF,TGTGCCAGCAGTCCGAGGATCGACAGGAGGAGTGGGACCCAGTACTTC
TRBV30,-,TRBJ2-7,-,CAWTSAGIGYEQYF,TGTGCCTGGACCAGTGCGGGGATTGGCTACGAGCAGTACTTC
TRBV18,-,TRBJ2-7,-,CASSPRRGWEQYF,TGTGCCAGCTCACCACGACGGGGATGGGAGCAGTACTTC
TRBV4-1,-,TRBJ1-1,-,CASSHARLNTEAFF,TGCGCCAGCAGCCATGCAAGGTTGAACACTGAAGCTTTCTTT
TRBV23-1,-,TRBJ1-1,TRBD1,CASSPGGTEAFF,TGCGCCAGCAGTCCAGGGGGCACTGAAGCTTTCTTT
TRBV7-7,-,TRBJ2-3,-,CASSLAPKVQSTDTQYF,TGTGCTAGCAGCTTAGCCCCGAAGGTCCAAAGCACAGATACGCAGTATTTT
TRBV27,-,TRBJ2-5,TRBD1,CASTSQGQTYF,TGTGCCAGCACCTCCCAGGGACAGACTTACTTC
TRBV28,-,TRBJ2-5,-,CASSDTGSRETQYF,TGTGCCAGCAGTGATACAGGGTCTAGAGAGACCCAGTACTTC
TRBV13,-,TRBJ2-1,-,CASSLERTNYNEQFF,TGTGCCAGCAGCTTAGAGAGGACAAACTACAATGAGCAGTTCTTC
TRBV10-3,once,TRBJ1-1,-,CAISESGEWNTEAFF,TGTGCCATCAGTGAGTCAGGGGAGTGGAACACTGAAGCTTTCTTT
TRBV4-1,-,TRBJ2-5,TRBD2,CASSQGGREETQYF,TGCGCCAGCAGCCAAGGCGGGAGGGAAGAGACCCAGTACTTC
TRBV7-9,-,TRBJ2-7,-,CASSFKSGTDPEQYF,TGTGCCAGCAGCTTCAAGTCCGGAACGGATCCCGAGCAGTACTTC
TRBV7-9,-,TRBJ2-1,TRBD1,CASSSEDTGGAYNEQFF,TGTGCCAGCAGCTCGGAAGATACAGGGGGCGCCTACAATGAGCAGTTCTTC